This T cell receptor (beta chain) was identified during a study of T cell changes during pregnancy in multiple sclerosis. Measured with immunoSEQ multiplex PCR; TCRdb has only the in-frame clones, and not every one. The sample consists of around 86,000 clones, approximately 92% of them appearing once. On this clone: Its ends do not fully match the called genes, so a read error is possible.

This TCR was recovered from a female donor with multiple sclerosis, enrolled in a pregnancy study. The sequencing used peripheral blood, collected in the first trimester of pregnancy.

The CDR3 DNA follows: TGTGCCAGTAGTATAGGTCCGGGAAAATTAGGCTTC. Protein: CASSIGPGKLGF. This chain connects TRBV19 to TRBJ2-4; D is possibly TRBD2 (5 bases). CDR1 is LNHDA and CDR2 is SQIVND in the germline V gene (reference sequence). This CDR3 contains 12 residues. The full variable domain, with the rest looked up from reference TRBV19 and TRBJ2-4, is DGGITQSPKYLFRKEGQNVTLSCEQNLNHDAMYWYRQDPGQGLRLIYYSQIVNDFQKGDIAEGYSVSREKKESFPLTVTSAQKNPTAFYLCASSIGPGKLGFGAGTRLSVL.